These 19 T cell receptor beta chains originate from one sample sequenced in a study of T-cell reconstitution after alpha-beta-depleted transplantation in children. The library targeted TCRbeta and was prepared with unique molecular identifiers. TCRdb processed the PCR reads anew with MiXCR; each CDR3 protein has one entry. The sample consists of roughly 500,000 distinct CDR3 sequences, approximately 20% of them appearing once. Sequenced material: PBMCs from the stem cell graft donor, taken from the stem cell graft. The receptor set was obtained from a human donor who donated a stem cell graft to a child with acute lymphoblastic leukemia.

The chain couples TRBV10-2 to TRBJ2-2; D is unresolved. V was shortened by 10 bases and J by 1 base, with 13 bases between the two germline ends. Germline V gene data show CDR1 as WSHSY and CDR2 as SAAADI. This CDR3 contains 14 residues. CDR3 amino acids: CATPGKMNTGELFF. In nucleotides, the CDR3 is TGCGCCACCCCTGGGAAAATGAACACCGGGGAGCTGTTTTTT.

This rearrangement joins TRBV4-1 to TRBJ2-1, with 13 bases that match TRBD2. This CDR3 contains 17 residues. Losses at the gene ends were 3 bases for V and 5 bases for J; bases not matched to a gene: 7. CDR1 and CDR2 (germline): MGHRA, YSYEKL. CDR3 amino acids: CASSHGLGLAGDNEQFF. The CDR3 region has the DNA TGCGCCAGCAGCCATGGCCTTGGACTAGCGGGAGACAATGAGCAGTTCTTC.

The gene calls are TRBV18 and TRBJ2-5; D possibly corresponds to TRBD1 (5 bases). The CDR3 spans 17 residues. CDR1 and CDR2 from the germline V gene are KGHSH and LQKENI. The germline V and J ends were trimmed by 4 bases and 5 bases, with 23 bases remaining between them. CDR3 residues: CASSLPLQASPGETQYF. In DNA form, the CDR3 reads TGTGCCAGCTCACTCCCATTACAGGCCAGCCCTGGGGAGACCCAGTACTTC. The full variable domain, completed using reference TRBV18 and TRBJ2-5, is NAGVMQNPRHLVRRRGQEARLRCSPMKGHSHVYWYRQLPEEGLKFMVYLQKENIIDESGMPKERFSAEFPKEGPSILRIQQVVRGDSAAYFCASSLPLQASPGETQYFGPGTRLLVL.

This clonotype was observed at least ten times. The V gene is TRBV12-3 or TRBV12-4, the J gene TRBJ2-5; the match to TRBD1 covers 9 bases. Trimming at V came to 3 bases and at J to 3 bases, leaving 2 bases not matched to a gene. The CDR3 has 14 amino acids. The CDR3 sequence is CASSLRTGEETQYF. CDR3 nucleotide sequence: TGTGCCAGCAGTTTGCGGACAGGGGAAGAGACCCAGTACTTC.

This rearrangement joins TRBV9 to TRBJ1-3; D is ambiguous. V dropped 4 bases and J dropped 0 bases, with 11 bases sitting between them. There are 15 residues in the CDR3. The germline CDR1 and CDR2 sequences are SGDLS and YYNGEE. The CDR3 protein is CASSPPGLSGNTIYF. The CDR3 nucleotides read TGTGCCAGCAGCCCTCCAGGCCTCTCTGGAAACACCATATATTTT.

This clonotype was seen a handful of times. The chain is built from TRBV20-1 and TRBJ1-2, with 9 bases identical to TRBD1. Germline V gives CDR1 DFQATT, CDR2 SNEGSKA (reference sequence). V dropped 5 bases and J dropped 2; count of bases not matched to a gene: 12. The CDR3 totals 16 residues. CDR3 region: CSAGPGTGPPNYGYTF. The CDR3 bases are TGCAGTGCTGGTCCCGGGACAGGGCCTCCCAACTATGGCTACACCTTC.

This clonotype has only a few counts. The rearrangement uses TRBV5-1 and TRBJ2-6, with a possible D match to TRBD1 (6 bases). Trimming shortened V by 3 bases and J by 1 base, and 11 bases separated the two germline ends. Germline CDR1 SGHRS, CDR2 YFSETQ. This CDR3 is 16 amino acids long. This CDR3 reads CASSWGRGSGANVLTF. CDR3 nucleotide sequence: TGCGCCAGCAGCTGGGGAAGGGGGTCTGGGGCCAACGTCCTGACTTTC.

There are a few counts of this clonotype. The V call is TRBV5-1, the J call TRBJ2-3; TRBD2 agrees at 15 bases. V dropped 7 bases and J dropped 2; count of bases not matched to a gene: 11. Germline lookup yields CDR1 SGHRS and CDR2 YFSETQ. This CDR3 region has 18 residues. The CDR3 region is CASSRTRTSGRATDTQYF. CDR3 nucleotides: TGCGCCAGCTCCCGGACCCGGACTAGCGGGAGGGCCACAGATACGCAGTATTTT. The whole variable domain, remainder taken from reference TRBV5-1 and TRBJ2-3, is KAGVTQTPRYLIKTRGQQVTLSCSPISGHRSVSWYQQTPGQGLQFLFEYFSETQRNKGNFPGRFSGRQFSNSRSEMNVSTLELGDSALYLCASSRTRTSGRATDTQYFGPGTRLTVL.

CDR3 nucleotides: TGTGCCAGCAGTTTAGAACCTCGTCCTTCCGCTAGCACAGATACGCAGTATTTT. Protein sequence: CASSLEPRPSASTDTQYF. The chain employs TRBV12-3 or TRBV12-4 and TRBJ2-3; D not certain. V shed 1 base and J shed 0 bases, with 17 bases lying between them. The CDR3 length is 18 residues.

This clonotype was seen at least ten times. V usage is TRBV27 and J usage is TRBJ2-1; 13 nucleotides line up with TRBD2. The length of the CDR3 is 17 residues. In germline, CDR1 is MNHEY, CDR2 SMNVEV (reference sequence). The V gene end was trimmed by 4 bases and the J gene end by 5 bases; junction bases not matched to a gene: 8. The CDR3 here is CASSYPGLAGTDNEQFF. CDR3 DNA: TGTGCCAGCAGTTACCCGGGACTAGCGGGAACCGACAATGAGCAGTTCTTC.

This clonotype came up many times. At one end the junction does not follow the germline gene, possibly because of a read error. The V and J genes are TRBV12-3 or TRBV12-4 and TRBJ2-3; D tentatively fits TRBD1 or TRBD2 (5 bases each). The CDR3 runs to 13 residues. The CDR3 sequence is CASSRDRTDTQYF. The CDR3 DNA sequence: TGCGCCAGCAGCAGGGACCGCACAGATACGCAGTATTTT.

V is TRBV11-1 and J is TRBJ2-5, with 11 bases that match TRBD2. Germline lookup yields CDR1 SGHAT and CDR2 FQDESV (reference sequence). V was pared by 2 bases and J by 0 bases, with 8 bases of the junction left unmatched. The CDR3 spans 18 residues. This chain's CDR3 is CASSLPGTSGRYQETQYF. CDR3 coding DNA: TGTGCCAGCAGCTTACCCGGGACTAGCGGTCGGTACCAAGAGACCCAGTACTTC.

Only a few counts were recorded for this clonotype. The CDR3 DNA sequence: TGTGCCAGCAGCTTGTTCTACAGTTGGATTTACGAGCAGTACTTC. Translating gives CASSLFYSWIYEQYF. The chain is built from TRBV5-8 and TRBJ2-7; no clear D. This CDR3 spans 15 amino acids. CDR1 is SGHTS and CDR2 is YDEGEE in the germline V gene. The V and J ends lost 1 base and 4 bases respectively, with 15 bases between them.

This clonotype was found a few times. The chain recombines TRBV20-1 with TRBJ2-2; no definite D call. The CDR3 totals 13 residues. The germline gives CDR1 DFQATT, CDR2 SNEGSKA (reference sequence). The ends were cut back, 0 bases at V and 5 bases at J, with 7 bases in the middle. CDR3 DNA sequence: TGCAGTGCTAGAGATAGAGGAACCGGGGAGCTGTTTTTT. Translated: CSARDRGTGELFF.

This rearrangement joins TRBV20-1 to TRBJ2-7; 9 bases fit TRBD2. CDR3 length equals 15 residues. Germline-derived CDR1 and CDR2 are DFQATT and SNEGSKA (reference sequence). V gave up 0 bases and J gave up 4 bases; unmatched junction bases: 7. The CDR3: CSARDRASGIYEQYF. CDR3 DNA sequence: TGCAGTGCTAGAGATCGCGCTAGCGGGATATACGAGCAGTACTTC.

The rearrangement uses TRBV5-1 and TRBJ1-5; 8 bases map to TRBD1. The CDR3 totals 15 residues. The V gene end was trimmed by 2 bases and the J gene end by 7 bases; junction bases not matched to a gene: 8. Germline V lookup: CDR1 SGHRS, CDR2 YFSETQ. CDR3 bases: TGCGCCAGCAGCTTTACCCCAGGGGGCGACCAGCCCCAGCATTTT. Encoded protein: CASSFTPGGDQPQHF.

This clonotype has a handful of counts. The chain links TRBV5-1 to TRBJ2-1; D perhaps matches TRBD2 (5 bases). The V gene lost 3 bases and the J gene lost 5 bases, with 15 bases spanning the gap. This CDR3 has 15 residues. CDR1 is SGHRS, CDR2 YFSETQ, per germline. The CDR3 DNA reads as TGCGCCAGCAGCTCCCAGCGGAACCCCCACAATGAGCAGTTCTTC. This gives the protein CASSSQRNPHNEQFF. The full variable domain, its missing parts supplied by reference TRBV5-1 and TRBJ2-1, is KAGVTQTPRYLIKTRGQQVTLSCSPISGHRSVSWYQQTPGQGLQFLFEYFSETQRNKGNFPGRFSGRQFSNSRSEMNVSTLELGDSALYLCASSSQRNPHNEQFFGPGTRLTVL.

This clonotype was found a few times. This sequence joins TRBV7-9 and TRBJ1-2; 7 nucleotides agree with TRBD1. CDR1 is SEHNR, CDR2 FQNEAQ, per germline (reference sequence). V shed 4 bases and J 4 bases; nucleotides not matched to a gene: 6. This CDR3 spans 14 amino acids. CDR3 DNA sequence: TGTGCCAGCAGCTCTCCGGGACAGACCTATGGCTACACCTTC. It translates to CASSSPGQTYGYTF.

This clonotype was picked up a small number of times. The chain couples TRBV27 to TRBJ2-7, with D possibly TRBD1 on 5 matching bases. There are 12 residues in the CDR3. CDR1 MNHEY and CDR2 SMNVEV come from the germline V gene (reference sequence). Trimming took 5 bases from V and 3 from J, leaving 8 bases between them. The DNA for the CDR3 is TGTGCCAGCAGTACTACAGGCTACGAGCAGTACTTC. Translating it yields CASSTTGYEQYF.